A single sample is the source of the 28 T cell receptor beta chains below, sequenced in a study of T-cell reconstitution after alpha-beta-depleted transplantation in children (dated by TCRdb to the mid-2010s). Libraries came from PCR. The sequencing machine was an Illumina HiSeq 2500. TCR library preparation used molecular barcoding, with unique molecular identifiers applied to normalize quantification of the TCRbeta repertoire. In-frame beta chains were kept once TCRdb had trimmed the public reads at Q25 with fastp and called clones with MiXCR. Rows are combined by CDR3 protein, so each entry shows the most common genes and DNA. The sample table holds hundreds of thousands of distinct CDR3 sequences, of which around 14% were seen once. Around 0.79% of the sample is taken by the ten largest. What this sample's treatment or condition label stands for: allogeneic hematopoietic cell transplantation with graft depleted of TCRalphabeta T cells and CD19 B cells.

Sequencing used PBMCs, obtained before TCRalphabeta/CD19-depleted stem cell transplant. The source is a girl aged 2 to 10 with congenital amegakaryocytic thrombocytopenia, due to receive a stem cell transplant.

Turning to this clonotype: The junction departs from the called germline gene at one end, perhaps through a read error. The chain links TRBV11-2 to TRBJ2-1; D is possibly TRBD1 or TRBD2 (5 bases each). The CDR3 loop spans 17 amino acids. Germline CDR1 SGHAT, CDR2 FQNNGV. For the CDR3, the DNA is TGTACCAGCAGCTTAGGGGACGGAATAAGCTCCTACAATGAGCAGTTCTTC. This translates into CTSSLGDGISSYNEQFF.

This clonotype was counted many times. The chain recombines TRBV10-3 with TRBJ2-1, with 12 bases matching TRBD2. V trimming: 5 bases; J trimming: 6 bases; junction bases outside the gene matches: 8. Germline V gene sequence: CDR1 ENHRY, CDR2 SYGVKD. The CDR3 loop spans 16 amino acids. CDR3 sequence reads: CAISLRLAGAGNEQFF. The CDR3 nucleotides read TGTGCCATCAGTCTGAGACTAGCGGGAGCGGGCAATGAGCAGTTCTTC.

This clonotype appeared a few times. This chain connects TRBV2 to TRBJ2-3; D unclear. The CDR3 runs 14 residues. Per germline, CDR1 SNHLY and CDR2 FYNNEI. V was cut by 8 bases and J by 2 bases, with 14 bases left in between. The CDR3 DNA follows: TGTGCCAGCCGAGGAAGGCAGCTCACAGATACGCAGTATTTT. Protein: CASRGRQLTDTQYF.

V usage is TRBV2 and J usage is TRBJ2-7, with a tentative D call TRBD1 (6 bases). Germline CDR1 and CDR2: SNHLY and FYNNEI. The CDR3 covers 15 residues. The V end was cut by 6 bases, the J end by 0 bases, with 15 bases between. Here the CDR3 reads CASRKDRDNSYEQYF. In DNA form, the CDR3 reads TGTGCCAGCAGAAAAGACCGGGACAACTCCTACGAGCAGTACTTC.

This clonotype appeared many times. V gene TRBV10-3 combines with J gene TRBJ2-3, with 8 positions matching TRBD1. This CDR3 contains 14 residues. CDR1 is ENHRY and CDR2 is SYGVKD in the germline V gene. The V and J ends lost 9 bases and 0 bases, in that order; junction bases with no gene match: 5. The CDR3 protein is CAMNRGTSTDTQYF. The CDR3 DNA sequence: TGTGCCATGAACAGGGGGACCAGCACAGATACGCAGTATTTT.

This clonotype was detected a few times. V usage is TRBV11-1 and J usage is TRBJ2-1, with 9 bases aligning to TRBD1. CDR3 length equals 18 residues. Germline lookup yields CDR1 SGHAT and CDR2 FQDESV (reference sequence). J lost 1 base, V lost 6 bases, and 13 bases had no gene match. The CDR3 reads CASSSTRGDRVSYNEQFF. CDR3 DNA sequence: TGTGCCAGCAGTAGTACTCGTGGGGACAGGGTGTCCTACAATGAGCAGTTCTTC.

This clonotype was counted ten times or more. The V gene is TRBV5-1, the J gene TRBJ2-4, with 8 bases aligning to TRBD2. This CDR3 region has 18 residues. With V trimmed by 0 bases and J by 8 bases, 16 bases remained unmatched. Germline V gene sequence: CDR1 SGHRS, CDR2 YFSETQ. The CDR3 DNA reads TGCGCCAGCAGCTTGGAAGGGCTTACTAGCGGAATTAAGGACATTCAGTACTTC. It yields the protein CASSLEGLTSGIKDIQYF.

This clonotype was counted between two and nine times. V gene TRBV12-3 or TRBV12-4 combines with J gene TRBJ1-1; D remains ambiguous. The CDR3 totals 13 residues. Trimming pared 5 bases from V and 5 bases from J, leaving 12 bases between. CDR3 DNA: TGTGCCAGCAGTCTCATCACCGGGACTGAAGCTTTCTTT. It yields the protein CASSLITGTEAFF.

This clonotype appeared many times. The chain has TRBV12-3 or TRBV12-4 and TRBJ2-3; perhaps TRBD2 as D (6 bases). The CDR3 covers 12 residues. Trimming took 6 bases from V and 8 from J, leaving 12 bases between them. The CDR3 bases are TGTGCCAGCAGCCTATCCGGGAGTACGCAGTATTTT. This gives the protein CASSLSGSTQYF.

This clonotype was seen at least ten times. The chain is built from TRBV30 and TRBJ2-4; D unclear. This CDR3 contains 14 residues. The V gene lost 3 bases and the J gene lost 8 bases, with 17 bases spanning the gap. Germline CDR1 reads GTSNPN; CDR2 reads SVGIG (reference sequence). CDR3 region: CAWRGRHAVDIQYF. DNA for the CDR3: TGTGCCTGGAGAGGAAGACATGCAGTGGACATTCAGTACTTC.

This clonotype was picked up many times. The V call is TRBV28, the J call TRBJ2-3; weak D call: TRBD1 (6 bases). Trimming shortened V by 10 bases and J by 0 bases, and 17 bases separated the two germline ends. This CDR3 contains 15 residues. Germline values: CDR1 MDHEN, CDR2 SYDVKM. For the CDR3, the DNA is TGTGCCACCGACCAACAGGGCGTCAGCACAGATACGCAGTATTTT. Translated: CATDQQGVSTDTQYF.

This clonotype was counted ten times or more. The CDR3 is CASSFSAGGPSTGELFF. Written as DNA, the CDR3 is TGTGCCAGCAGCTTTTCAGCGGGAGGGCCGAGCACCGGGGAGCTGTTTTTT. The chain has TRBV7-2 and TRBJ2-2, with 10 bases aligning to TRBD2. Germline CDR1 SGHTA, CDR2 FQGNSA. V dropped 3 bases and J dropped 4; count of bases not matched to a gene: 8. This CDR3 region has 17 residues.

This clonotype was counted at least ten times. V usage is TRBV20-1 and J usage is TRBJ1-4, with unresolved D. V lost 5 bases and J lost 4, with 11 bases in between. CDR1 and CDR2 from the germline V gene are DFQATT and SNEGSKA (reference sequence). This CDR3 is 13 amino acids long. CDR3 sequence: CSALLRSNEKLFF. The CDR3 DNA sequence: TGCAGTGCTCTACTGAGAAGTAATGAAAAACTGTTTTTT.

The sample holds a few counts of this clonotype. The genes are TRBV15 and TRBJ2-2; D perhaps matches TRBD2 (6 bases). V dropped 2 bases and J dropped 1 base, with 8 bases sitting between them. This CDR3 is built from 15 residues. Germline V CDR1 and CDR2: LNHNV, YYDKDF (reference sequence). Here the CDR3 reads CATSRRLENTGELFF. CDR3 in DNA: TGTGCCACCAGCAGACGACTAGAGAACACCGGGGAGCTGTTTTTT.

This clonotype was counted many times. The chain uses TRBV20-1 and TRBJ2-3; possibly TRBD2 for D (6 bases). There are 13 residues in the CDR3. Trimming left V 3 bases short and J 4 bases short, with 11 bases between. Looked up from germline, CDR1 is DFQATT and CDR2 is SNEGSKA (reference sequence). CDR3 sequence: CSASFGSADTQYF. CDR3 nucleotide sequence: TGCAGTGCTAGCTTCGGGAGCGCAGATACGCAGTATTTT.

This clonotype was counted many times. The chain joins TRBV5-1 to TRBJ2-1, with D perhaps assigned TRBD1 or TRBD2 (5 bases each). The ends were cut back, 0 bases at V and 5 bases at J, with 9 bases in the middle. The CDR3 consists of 14 residues. Per germline, CDR1 SGHRS and CDR2 YFSETQ. CDR3 amino acids: CASSLGGTNNEQFF. The DNA for the CDR3 is TGCGCCAGCAGCTTGGGGGGGACGAACAATGAGCAGTTCTTC.

This clonotype has at least ten counts. CDR3 sequence reads: CASIYHGVRNTEAFF. The DNA of the CDR3 is TGTGCCAGCATCTATCACGGGGTAAGGAACACTGAAGCTTTCTTT. This chain uses TRBV5-6 with TRBJ1-1; D uncertain. There are 15 residues in the CDR3. V was pared by 6 bases and J by 1 base, with 16 bases between. Germline V CDR1 and CDR2: SGHDT, YYEEEE.

In this sample, this clonotype turned up a few times. This chain connects TRBV5-1 to TRBJ2-7, with 10 bases that match TRBD2. The germline gives CDR1 SGHRS, CDR2 YFSETQ. CDR3 length: 16 amino acids. The junction had 10 bases not matched to a gene; V was cut back by 4 bases and J by 3 bases. CDR3 region: CASSHGEIAGGYEQYF. The CDR3 DNA follows: TGCGCCAGCAGCCACGGTGAAATAGCGGGGGGCTACGAGCAGTACTTC.

This clonotype was seen a single time. The chain recombines TRBV5-5 with TRBJ2-3; 12 bases line up with TRBD2. This CDR3 has 16 amino acids. Germline CDR1 SGHKS, CDR2 YYEKEE (reference sequence). J was trimmed by 2 bases and V by 4 bases; bases with no gene match: 5. CDR3 sequence reads: CASSPGLAGYTDTQYF. CDR3 nucleotides: TGTGCCAGCAGCCCCGGACTAGCGGGATACACAGATACGCAGTATTTT. Together with reference TRBV5-5 and TRBJ2-3, the CDR3 gives the full variable domain: DAGVTQSPTHLIKTRGQQVTLRCSPISGHKSVSWYQQVLGQGPQFIFQYYEKEERGRGNFPDRFSARQFPNYSSELNVNALLLGDSALYLCASSPGLAGYTDTQYFGPGTRLTVL.

This chain links TRBV14 with TRBJ2-1; 10 nucleotides align to TRBD2. V shed 2 bases, J shed 0 bases, and the junction held 4 bases outside the gene matches. There are 17 residues in the CDR3. The germline V gene encodes CDR1 SGHDN and CDR2 FVKESK. The CDR3 spells CASSQTSGKSSYNEQFF. CDR3 nucleotide sequence: TGTGCCAGCAGCCAAACTAGCGGGAAAAGCTCCTACAATGAGCAGTTCTTC.

This clonotype was recorded a few times. The chain is built from TRBV3-1 and TRBJ1-5; TRBD1 matches at 9 bases. CDR3 length: 16 amino acids. Trimming at V came to 1 base and at J to 5 bases, leaving 6 bases not matched to a gene. Germline V gene lookup returns CDR1 LGHDT and CDR2 YNNKEL (reference sequence). The CDR3 DNA sequence: TGTGCCAGCAGCCAAGGATATACAGGGGGCCATCAGCCCCAGCATTTT. This translates into CASSQGYTGGHQPQHF.

The sample holds many counts of this clonotype. The chain has TRBV20-1 and TRBJ2-1; 10 positions agree with TRBD2. Germline V lookup: CDR1 DFQATT, CDR2 SNEGSKA (reference sequence). The CDR3 covers 15 residues. V was pared by 5 bases and J by 6 bases, with 10 bases of the junction left unmatched. The CDR3 loop is CSAQPRLAGGNEQFF. The CDR3 nucleotides read TGCAGTGCTCAACCCCGTTTAGCGGGAGGCAATGAGCAGTTCTTC.

This clonotype has just a few counts. The rearrangement links TRBV19 to TRBJ2-1; 10 nucleotides agree with TRBD2. Germline-derived CDR1 and CDR2 are LNHDA and SQIVND (reference sequence). The CDR3 covers 16 residues. V was pared by 6 bases and J by 8 bases, with 13 bases of the junction left unmatched. The CDR3 DNA is TGTGCCAGTAGCGGACTAGCGGTGAAAGGGGTCGATGAGCAGTTCTTC. It yields the protein CASSGLAVKGVDEQFF.

V usage is TRBV5-1 and J usage is TRBJ2-1; D is possibly TRBD1 (6 bases). Per germline, CDR1 SGHRS and CDR2 YFSETQ. CDR3 length: 15 residues. V lost 5 bases, J lost 4 bases, and 16 bases lay in between. The CDR3 sequence is CASRQGGSPYNEQFF. The CDR3 bases are TGCGCCAGCAGACAGGGCGGATCGCCATACAATGAGCAGTTCTTC. The full variable domain, in which reference TRBV5-1 and TRBJ2-1 provide the parts outside the CDR3, is KAGVTQTPRYLIKTRGQQVTLSCSPISGHRSVSWYQQTPGQGLQFLFEYFSETQRNKGNFPGRFSGRQFSNSRSEMNVSTLELGDSALYLCASRQGGSPYNEQFFGPGTRLTVL.

The chain has TRBV7-9 and TRBJ2-2; 13 bases line up with TRBD2. Germline CDR1 reads SEHNR; CDR2 reads FQNEAQ (reference sequence). V shed 10 bases and J 6 bases; nucleotides not matched to a gene: 8. The CDR3 runs 15 residues. The CDR3 nucleotides read TGTGCCACCACCGGGACTAGCGGGGCCGCCGGGGAGCTGTTTTTT. This encodes CATTGTSGAAGELFF.

This clonotype was recorded many times. The rearrangement links TRBV29-1 to TRBJ2-2; 9 positions agree with TRBD1. The CDR3 is 16 amino acids. V lost 0 bases, J lost 5 bases, and 7 bases stayed unmatched. Germline values: CDR1 SQVTM, CDR2 ANQGSEA. The CDR3 nucleotides read TGCAGCGTTGAAGATGGGGGACAGGGAGGGACCGGGGAGCTGTTTTTT. Amino acids: CSVEDGGQGGTGELFF.

The chain combines TRBV12-3 or TRBV12-4 with TRBJ2-3; D is perhaps TRBD1 (6 bases). CDR3 length equals 13 residues. V lost 0 bases, J lost 10 bases, and 11 bases lay in between. CDR3 sequence: CASSLARGHPQYF. The CDR3 bases are TGTGCCAGCAGTTTAGCAAGGGGACACCCGCAGTATTTT.

J is TRBJ2-1 and V is TRBV5-1; D perhaps matches TRBD1 (7 bases). From germline, CDR1 is SGHRS and CDR2 YFSETQ. This CDR3 is 15 amino acids long. Deletions cut 1 base from V and 3 bases from J, with 11 bases between. The CDR3 here is CASSLMRDSYNEQFF. The CDR3, as DNA: TGCGCCAGCAGCTTGATGCGGGACAGCTACAATGAGCAGTTCTTC. Based on the CDR3 plus reference TRBV5-1 and TRBJ2-1, the full variable domain is KAGVTQTPRYLIKTRGQQVTLSCSPISGHRSVSWYQQTPGQGLQFLFEYFSETQRNKGNFPGRFSGRQFSNSRSEMNVSTLELGDSALYLCASSLMRDSYNEQFFGPGTRLTVL.